The 30 T cell receptor beta chains given below trace back to one sample, sequenced in a study of Ad26.COV2.S vaccination and SARS-CoV-2 variants. Treatment specified: 19 received Ad26.COV2.S at low or high dose, single or two shots; 5 received placebo; per-sample allocation not given. Vaccine and placebo recipients were sampled on day 63 after the first injection. The data were produced by immunoSEQ multiplex PCR, yet TCRdb's version contains in-frame clones alone and is incomplete. The sample lists about 350,000 clones, around 88% occurring once. This specimen consisted of peripheral blood, obtained in a trial of Ad26.COV2.S vaccine versus placebo. These receptors were obtained from a person between 18 and 59 years old who received the Ad26.COV2.S COVID-19 vaccine or a placebo.

The chain employs TRBV28 and TRBJ1-1; tentatively, D is TRBD1 (6 bases). This CDR3 comprises 13 residues. Germline CDR1 MDHEN, CDR2 SYDVKM. The V end lost 3 bases, the J end lost 8 bases, and 13 bases lay between the germline ends. The CDR3 is CASSLVGGGEAFF. The DNA of the CDR3 is TGTGCCAGCAGTTTGGTAGGAGGGGGGGAAGCTTTCTTT. Together with reference TRBV28 and TRBJ1-1, the CDR3 gives the full variable domain: DVKVTQSSRYLVKRTGEKVFLECVQDMDHENMFWYRQDPGLGLRLIYFSYDVKMKEKGDIPEGYSVSREKKERFSLILESASTNQTSMYLCASSLVGGGEAFFGQGTRLTVV.

This chain connects TRBV29-1 to TRBJ1-1; a weak D match, TRBD1 (6 bases). Trimming cost V 6 bases and J 5 bases, with 19 bases left between them. The germline V gene encodes CDR1 SQVTM and CDR2 ANQGSEA. The CDR3 loop spans 14 amino acids. The CDR3 DNA follows: TGCAGCGTGCCCCGGGGGGGGGCGAATACTGAAGCTTTCTTT. This codes for CSVPRGGANTEAFF.

The chain employs TRBV5-4 and TRBJ2-3, with 12 bases matching TRBD2. Germline CDR1 and CDR2: SGHNT and YYREEE (reference sequence). This CDR3 contains 14 residues. After removal of 9 bases from V and 2 bases from J, the junction contained 4 bases not matched to a gene. The CDR3 protein is CATGLAGNTDTQYF. In DNA, the CDR3 is TGTGCCACCGGACTAGCGGGAAACACAGATACGCAGTATTTT.

The chain combines TRBV13 with TRBJ2-3; D is unclear. The germline V gene has CDR1 PRHDT and CDR2 FYEKMQ (reference sequence). Trimming stripped 6 bases from V and 4 bases from J, with 17 bases between. This CDR3 contains 15 residues. The CDR3 here is CASRRTPSSPDTQYF. The CDR3 coding sequence is TGTGCCAGCAGACGGACCCCATCCTCCCCAGATACGCAGTATTTT.

This sequence joins TRBV10-3 and TRBJ1-1, with D possibly matching TRBD1 (6 bases). Germline CDR1 is ENHRY and CDR2 is SYGVKD. V was pared by 9 bases and J by 5 bases, with 19 bases between. This CDR3 region has 14 residues. CDR3 loop: CAIRDTAISTEAFF. The CDR3, as DNA: TGTGCCATTCGGGACACGGCTATAAGTACTGAAGCTTTCTTT.

The chain is built from TRBV2 and TRBJ2-4, with no clear D. CDR1 SNHLY and CDR2 FYNNEI come from the germline V gene. The V end lost 0 bases, the J end lost 3 bases, and 0 bases lay between the germline ends. The length of the CDR3 is 12 residues. CDR3 sequence: CASSEAKNIQYF. CDR3 DNA: TGTGCCAGCAGTGAAGCCAAAAACATTCAGTACTTC.

V gene TRBV7-9 combines with J gene TRBJ1-4, with 8 bases identical to TRBD1. The V and J ends lost 5 bases and 6 bases, in that order; junction bases with no gene match: 8. The CDR3 loop spans 15 amino acids. The germline V gene encodes CDR1 SEHNR and CDR2 FQNEAQ (reference sequence). The CDR3 spells CASSPQGARYEKLFF. In nucleotides, the CDR3 is TGTGCCAGCAGCCCTCAGGGGGCGCGGTATGAAAAACTGTTTTTT.

This clone was detected only a few times. The chain couples TRBV4-2 to TRBJ2-7; D is uncertain. Germline CDR1 is LGHNA and CDR2 is YNFKEQ. Deletions cut 0 bases from V and 4 bases from J, with 4 bases between. The CDR3 contains 12 residues. DNA of the CDR3: TGTGCCAGCAGCCAAGATTCATACGAGCAGTACTTC. Translating it yields CASSQDSYEQYF.

The V and J genes are TRBV27 and TRBJ1-4, with a tentative D call TRBD1 (5 bases). Trimming stripped 4 bases from V and 8 bases from J, with 14 bases between. The CDR3 runs 14 residues. Germline V gene lookup returns CDR1 MNHEY and CDR2 SMNVEV (reference sequence). The CDR3 sequence is CASSSPGHGEKLFF. The CDR3 nucleotides are TGTGCCAGCAGTTCGCCGGGGCATGGGGAAAAACTGTTTTTT.

The chain has TRBV5-1 and TRBJ2-1; TRBD2 matches 9 bases. CDR3 length: 16 amino acids. Germline CDR1 is SGHRS and CDR2 is YFSETQ. Trimming took 0 bases from V and 2 from J; bases not matched to a gene: 3. The chain's CDR3 is CASSLGGTSTYNEQFF. Written as DNA, the CDR3 is TGCGCCAGCAGCTTGGGGGGGACTAGCACCTACAATGAGCAGTTCTTC. The full variable domain, completed using reference TRBV5-1 and TRBJ2-1, is KAGVTQTPRYLIKTRGQQVTLSCSPISGHRSVSWYQQTPGQGLQFLFEYFSETQRNKGNFPGRFSGRQFSNSRSEMNVSTLELGDSALYLCASSLGGTSTYNEQFFGPGTRLTVL.

The chain links TRBV4-3 to TRBJ2-7, with a tentative D call TRBD2 (7 bases). Germline V gene sequence: CDR1 LGHNA, CDR2 YSLEER. V lost 3 bases, J lost 4 bases, and 16 bases lay in between. The CDR3 loop spans 15 amino acids. CDR3 protein: CASSHLLGGLYEQYF. The CDR3 nucleotides are TGCGCCAGCAGCCACCTACTCGGGGGGCTATACGAGCAGTACTTC.

The chain carries TRBV11-1 and TRBJ2-7; 7 nucleotides line up with TRBD2. Germline CDR1 and CDR2: SGHAT and FQDESV (reference sequence). V was pared by 2 bases and J by 2 bases, with 0 bases of the junction left unmatched. This CDR3 spans 13 amino acids. CDR3 sequence (DNA): TGTGCCAGCAGCTTACTAGCGGCCTACGAGCAGTACTTC. Translated: CASSLLAAYEQYF.

The chain employs TRBV10-2 and TRBJ1-1, with 9 positions matching TRBD1. From germline, CDR1 is WSHSY and CDR2 SAAADI. V gave up 7 bases and J gave up 5 bases; unmatched junction bases: 8. This CDR3 spans 14 amino acids. Here the CDR3 DNA reads TGCGCCAGCACCCTGGGACAGGGAGTTACTGAAGCTTTCTTT. Translating gives CASTLGQGVTEAFF.

V and J are TRBV7-2 and TRBJ1-4; TRBD1 aligns across 8 bases. With V trimmed by 6 bases and J by 7 bases, 7 bases remained unmatched. Germline CDR1 SGHTA, CDR2 FQGNSA. CDR3 size: 14 residues. The CDR3 DNA reads as TGTGCCAGCAGACGCGACAGGGGCTCTGAAAAACTGTTTTTT. This codes for CASRRDRGSEKLFF.

The rearrangement links TRBV2 to TRBJ2-5; TRBD1 aligns across 11 bases. V shed 6 bases and J 4 bases; nucleotides not matched to a gene: 10. The CDR3 length is 16 residues. Germline V gene data show CDR1 as SNHLY and CDR2 as FYNNEI. CDR3 sequence (DNA): TGTGCCAGCAGCCAACGGACAGGGGGCAGAGGAGAGACCCAGTACTTC. Amino acid sequence: CASSQRTGGRGETQYF.

The V and J genes are TRBV14 and TRBJ2-2; 10 nucleotides match TRBD2. The CDR3 loop spans 15 amino acids. Germline lookup yields CDR1 SGHDN and CDR2 FVKESK. V lost 5 bases to trimming and J lost 6 bases; unmatched junction nucleotides: 6. CDR3 sequence: CASSFLAGVAGELFF. The CDR3 DNA is TGTGCCAGCAGCTTTCTAGCGGGAGTTGCCGGGGAGCTGTTTTTT.

The CDR3: CASRPPDRVNTEAFF. CDR3 nucleotides: TGTGCCAGCAGACCCCCGGACAGGGTTAACACTGAAGCTTTCTTT. This chain uses TRBV28 with TRBJ1-1; 8 positions agree with TRBD1. CDR1 is MDHEN and CDR2 is SYDVKM in the germline V gene. The CDR3 runs to 15 residues. J lost 2 bases, V lost 6 bases, and 8 bases had no gene match.

J is TRBJ2-1 and V is TRBV11-2; D is unclear. The V and J ends lost 1 base and 12 bases respectively, with 10 bases between them. The CDR3 is made up of 12 amino acids. Germline V lookup: CDR1 SGHAT, CDR2 FQNNGV. CDR3: CASSLALGWQFF. CDR3 sequence (DNA): TGTGCCAGCAGCTTAGCGCTGGGGTGGCAGTTCTTC.

The chain recombines TRBV12-3 or TRBV12-4 with TRBJ2-7; D possibly corresponds to TRBD1 (6 bases). The CDR3 is 13 residues long. Trimming cost V 3 bases and J 8 bases, with 14 bases left between them. The CDR3 spells CASSFEPGAKQYF. The CDR3 DNA is TGTGCCAGCAGTTTCGAACCAGGGGCCAAGCAGTACTTC.

The sample holds a few counts of this clone. The chain uses TRBV7-8 and TRBJ1-5; D is perhaps TRBD1 (5 bases). With 5 bases removed from V and 0 bases from J, the gap between germline ends came to 17 bases. The CDR3 is made up of 17 amino acids. Looked up from germline, CDR1 is SGHVS and CDR2 is FQNEAQ. CDR3 protein: CASSITGYENSNQPQHF. The CDR3 nucleotides are TGTGCCAGCAGCATTACAGGATATGAGAATAGCAATCAGCCCCAGCATTTT. Full variable domain (outside the CDR3, taken from reference TRBV7-8 and TRBJ1-5): GAGVSQSPRYKVAKRGQDVALRCDPISGHVSLFWYQQALGQGPEFLTYFQNEAQLDKSGLPSDRFFAERPEGSVSTLKIQRTQQEDSAVYLCASSITGYENSNQPQHFGDGTRLSIL.

In this sample, this clone turned up a few times. The genes are TRBV6-5 and TRBJ2-2, with D perhaps being TRBD1 or TRBD2 (6 bases each). The CDR3 covers 15 residues. Germline V gene sequence: CDR1 MNHEY, CDR2 SVGAGI. The V end lost 2 bases, the J end lost 5 bases, and 12 bases lay between the germline ends. The CDR3 DNA reads TGTGCCAGCAGTTACGGGGGGCTTCGGACCGGGGAGCTGTTTTTT. It translates to CASSYGGLRTGELFF.

The chain recombines TRBV6-4 with TRBJ1-2; tentative D call: TRBD1 (6 bases). The CDR3 has 17 amino acids. The V gene's germline CDR1 is MRHNA and CDR2 SNTAGT. Trimming took off 0 bases at V and 4 bases at J, with 18 bases between the two ends. The CDR3 region is CASSDSFNLGGAYGYTF. The CDR3 DNA reads as TGTGCCAGCAGTGACTCGTTTAATCTGGGGGGCGCCTATGGCTACACCTTC.

The CDR3 sequence is CASSPNRGEPQHF. The CDR3 DNA reads as TGTGCCAGTAGTCCCAATCGGGGTGAGCCCCAGCATTTT. J is TRBJ1-5 and V is TRBV19, with no clear D. V lost 5 bases to trimming and J lost 8 bases, with 13 bases between them. The length of the CDR3 is 13 residues. Germline V gene sequence: CDR1 LNHDA, CDR2 SQIVND (reference sequence).

This chain uses TRBV5-1 with TRBJ1-3; D not resolved. The CDR3 is 12 residues long. The V end lost 5 bases, the J end lost 2 bases, and 5 bases lay between the germline ends. The germline gives CDR1 SGHRS, CDR2 YFSETQ. The CDR3 DNA follows: TGCGCCAGCAGGTCGCCTGGAAACACCATATATTTT. The encoded protein is CASRSPGNTIYF.

The V call is TRBV5-6, the J call TRBJ2-7; TRBD2 might be the D (7 bases). This CDR3 comprises 13 residues. CDR1 SGHDT and CDR2 YYEEEE come from the germline V gene. Trimming removed 4 bases from V and 3 bases from J, with 11 bases in between. Here the CDR3 reads CASSGAGHYEQYF. The CDR3 DNA reads as TGTGCCAGCAGCGGAGCGGGACACTACGAGCAGTACTTC.

The rearrangement links TRBV28 to TRBJ1-1; 8 bases match TRBD1. V gave up 8 bases and J gave up 9 bases; unmatched junction bases: 8. This CDR3 region has 12 residues. The germline V gene encodes CDR1 MDHEN and CDR2 SYDVKM. In DNA form, the CDR3 reads TGTGCCAGCGAGGGCAGGGGGCCCCAAGCTTTCTTT. Translated, it gives CASEGRGPQAFF.

The chain employs TRBV6-1 and TRBJ1-5, with no clear D. Trimming took 1 base from V and 6 from J, leaving 13 bases between them. Germline CDR1 MNHNS, CDR2 SASEGT. The CDR3 spans 15 residues. The CDR3 bases are TGTGCCAGCAGTGAAGGGGCCCTAGGGCGTCAGCCCCAGCATTTT. Its translation: CASSEGALGRQPQHF.

This clone was observed many times. The genes are TRBV19 and TRBJ2-5; TRBD2 is a possible D gene (5 bases). Germline CDR1 is LNHDA and CDR2 is SQIVND (reference sequence). V was clipped by 6 bases and J by 4 bases, with 12 bases between them. CDR3 length: 13 amino acids. The CDR3, as DNA: TGTGCCAGTAGACCTATCGCGGGAGAGACCCAGTACTTC. The encoded protein is CASRPIAGETQYF.

The chain recombines TRBV5-4 with TRBJ2-3; D is ambiguous. Germline V lookup: CDR1 SGHNT, CDR2 YYREEE (reference sequence). The CDR3 runs 16 residues. V gave up 4 bases and J gave up 2 bases, with 17 bases separating them. Written as DNA, the CDR3 is TGTGCCAGCAGCCCGAGTCCCGCTCCCCTCACAGATACGCAGTATTTT. This encodes CASSPSPAPLTDTQYF.

This chain links TRBV2 with TRBJ1-2; D not resolved. CDR3 length equals 13 residues. CDR1 is SNHLY, CDR2 FYNNEI, per germline. V was trimmed by 5 bases and J by 8 bases, leaving 15 bases between them. The CDR3 DNA follows: TGTGCCAGCAGTTCCCGGGAGGCGGGCGGCTACACCTTC. Amino acid sequence: CASSSREAGGYTF.